The 9 T cell receptor beta chains below all came from one sample that was sequenced in a study of long-term antiretroviral therapy in people with HIV (dated by TCRdb to between 2020 and 2023). The immunoSEQ hsTCRB v3.0 assay was used at survey level resolution to sequence the TRB variable region. Imported from immuneACCESS, the table was reduced by TCRdb to in-frame sequences with V and J called. These copies leave out some clones; in studies compared against another copy, an unresolved V gene accounts for under half, and the cause of the remainder is not known. The sample has fewer than 20,000 clones on record, 75% to 90% of them singletons. The top ten hold more than 7% of the sample. The sequences come from unsorted PBMCs, collected 4.2 years after starting antiretroviral therapy. The receptors shown here come from a middle-aged man with HIV.

This chain links TRBV7-8 with TRBJ1-2; the D gene is possibly TRBD1 (5 bases). The CDR3 is 14 amino acids. Germline V gene sequence: CDR1 SGHVS, CDR2 FQNEAQ. V lost 3 bases to trimming and J lost 6 bases, with 14 bases between them. The DNA for the CDR3 is TGTGCCAGCAGCTTCGAGACAGCCAGGGATGGCTACACCTTC. Translation gives CASSFETARDGYTF.

V gene TRBV6-1 combines with J gene TRBJ1-6, with D maybe TRBD1 (5 bases). CDR1 and CDR2 (germline): MNHNS, SASEGT. V lost 2 bases and J 9 bases, leaving 14 bases between the germline ends. The length of the CDR3 is 15 residues. CDR3 in amino acids: CASSEYLTAGSPLHF. The CDR3 coding sequence is TGTGCCAGCAGTGAATATCTGACAGCAGGTTCACCCCTCCACTTT.

This clone occurred once. The genes are TRBV7-2 and TRBJ1-3; no reliable D call. V lost 2 bases and J lost 0, with 8 bases in between. This CDR3 is 15 amino acids long. Germline V CDR1 and CDR2: SGHTA, FQGNSA. CDR3 DNA sequence: TGTGCCAGCAGCTTACAGTCGGTCTCTGGAAACACCATATATTTT. It translates to CASSLQSVSGNTIYF.

The J gene is TRBJ2-1, the V gene TRBV20-1; D unclear. Per the germline V gene, CDR1 is DFQATT and CDR2 is SNEGSKA (reference sequence). With 4 bases removed from V and 7 bases from J, the gap between germline ends came to 8 bases. The CDR3 runs to 11 residues. CDR3 in DNA: TGCAGTGCTAACCCCGAGAATGAGCAGTTCTTC. Its translation is CSANPENEQFF.

The chain recombines TRBV11-2 with TRBJ1-3, with a weak D call TRBD1 (5 bases). The CDR3 sequence is 14 residues long. The germline V gene encodes CDR1 SGHAT and CDR2 FQNNGV. V was pared by 5 bases and J by 1 base, with 9 bases between. CDR3 coding DNA: TGTGCCAGCAGCCAGGGCGCTTCTGGAAACACCATATATTTT. The encoded protein is CASSQGASGNTIYF.

The genes are TRBV7-3 and TRBJ2-7; D not certain. V was pared by 1 base and J by 0 bases, with 10 bases between. Germline V gene data show CDR1 as SGHTA and CDR2 as FQGTGA. The CDR3 has 15 residues. The chain's CDR3 is CASSLSETFSYEQYF. The CDR3 DNA follows: TGTGCCAGCAGCTTAAGTGAGACCTTCTCCTACGAGCAGTACTTC.

The table lists this clone with a few counts. The CDR3 coding sequence is TGTGCCAGCTCACCAGGGGACCGATACACAGATACGCAGTATTTT. Its protein is CASSPGDRYTDTQYF. The chain has TRBV18 and TRBJ2-3; the D gene could be TRBD1 or TRBD2 (5 bases each). V dropped 2 bases and J dropped 2 bases, with 11 bases sitting between them. CDR3 length equals 15 residues. CDR1 and CDR2 from the germline V gene are KGHSH and LQKENI. The whole variable domain, remainder taken from reference TRBV18 and TRBJ2-3, is NAGVMQNPRHLVRRRGQEARLRCSPMKGHSHVYWYRQLPEEGLKFMVYLQKENIIDESGMPKERFSAEFPKEGPSILRIQQVVRGDSAAYFCASSPGDRYTDTQYFGPGTRLTVL.

The chain links TRBV23-1 to TRBJ2-3; 8 bases line up with TRBD2. Being an ORF, TRBV23-1 has a function that is uncertain. J gave up 0 bases and V 0 bases, and 8 bases lay outside the gene matches. The CDR3 sequence is 18 residues long. The CDR3 sequence is CASSQSDRASGSTDTQYF. In nucleotides, the CDR3 is TGCGCCAGCAGTCAATCAGATAGGGCTAGCGGGAGCACAGATACGCAGTATTTT.

The chain has TRBV5-6 and TRBJ1-5, with a tentative D call TRBD1 (5 bases). Per the germline V gene, CDR1 is SGHDT and CDR2 is YYEEEE. The CDR3 runs 15 residues. With 0 bases removed from V and 1 base from J, the gap between germline ends came to 8 bases. CDR3 amino acids: CASSLDGGSNQPQHF. The CDR3 DNA reads TGTGCCAGCAGCTTGGATGGGGGGAGCAATCAGCCCCAGCATTTT. Complete variable domain (other parts from reference TRBV5-6 and TRBJ1-5): DAGVTQSPTHLIKTRGQQVTLRCSPKSGHDTVSWYQQALGQGPQFIFQYYEEEERQRGNFPDRFSGHQFPNYSSELNVNALLLGDSALYLCASSLDGGSNQPQHFGDGTRLSIL.